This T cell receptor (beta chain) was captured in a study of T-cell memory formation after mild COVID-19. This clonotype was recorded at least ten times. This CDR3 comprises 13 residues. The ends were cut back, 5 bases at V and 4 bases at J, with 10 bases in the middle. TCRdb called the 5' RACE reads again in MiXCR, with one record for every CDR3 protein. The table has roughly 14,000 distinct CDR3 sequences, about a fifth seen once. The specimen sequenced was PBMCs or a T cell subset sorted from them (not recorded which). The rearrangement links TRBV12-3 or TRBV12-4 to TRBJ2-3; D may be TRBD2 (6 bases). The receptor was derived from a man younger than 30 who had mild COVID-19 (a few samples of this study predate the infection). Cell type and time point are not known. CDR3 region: CASSPRLADTQYF. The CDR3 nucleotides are TGTGCCAGCAGTCCGAGACTAGCAGATACGCAGTATTTT.